A selection of T cell receptor beta chains follows, all from one sample in a study of T-cell memory formation after mild COVID-19. TCRdb called the 5' RACE reads again in MiXCR, with one record for every CDR3 protein. The data show roughly 480,000 distinct CDR3 sequences, with 20% to 30% seen just once and under 15% held by the top ten. Material: PBMCs or a T cell subset sorted from them (not recorded which). The source is an adult woman who had mild COVID-19 (a few samples of this study predate the infection). Cell type and time point are not known. Each CDR3 is given with its conserved first and last residue. A D gene is named only where the DNA matches it firmly. For some rows the clone size is stated as once, few or many, or as a class when expanded; others skip it.

j_gene: TRBJ1-1; v_gene: TRBV6-5; d_gene: .; abundance: .; CDR3nt: TGTGCCAGCAGTTGGGGGGAACTAAGCACTGAAGCTTTCTTT; CDR3aa: CASSWGELSTEAFF
j_gene: TRBJ2-5; v_gene: TRBV5-6; d_gene: .; abundance: .; CDR3nt: TGTGCCAGCAGCTTGGGGACGGGAGTCGGGGAGACCCAGTACTTC; CDR3aa: CASSLGTGVGETQYF
j_gene: TRBJ2-3; v_gene: TRBV10-3; d_gene: TRBD2; abundance: .; CDR3nt: TGTGCCATCAGTGAGTCGAAGTGGGGCGGGGGAATCCCAGATACGCAGTATTTT; CDR3aa: CAISESKWGGGIPDTQYF
j_gene: TRBJ2-3; v_gene: TRBV9; d_gene: TRBD2; abundance: few; CDR3nt: TGTGCCAGCAGCGTAGGACTAGCGAGAACACCTTACACAGATACGCAGTATTTT; CDR3aa: CASSVGLARTPYTDTQYF
j_gene: TRBJ2-7; v_gene: TRBV7-9; d_gene: .; abundance: few; CDR3nt: TGTGCCAGCAGCCTCAACAGGAGCCCCTACGAGCAGTACTTC; CDR3aa: CASSLNRSPYEQYF
j_gene: TRBJ2-7; v_gene: TRBV6-2/TRBV6-3; d_gene: TRBD1; abundance: .; CDR3nt: TGTGCCAGCAGCGACCCGACAGGGTTCTACGAGCAGTACTTC; CDR3aa: CASSDPTGFYEQYF
j_gene: TRBJ2-1; v_gene: TRBV5-5; d_gene: TRBD2; abundance: few; CDR3nt: TGTGCCAGCAGCTTGGCCAAAGGGGCCGCAAGCGGGAGCTTTCAGTTCTTC; CDR3aa: CASSLAKGAASGSFQFF
j_gene: TRBJ2-5; v_gene: TRBV7-9; d_gene: .; abundance: few; CDR3nt: TGTGCCAGCAGCTTCGCCTGGGACGGCCAAGAGACCCAGTACTTC; CDR3aa: CASSFAWDGQETQYF
j_gene: TRBJ2-6; v_gene: TRBV7-9; d_gene: .; abundance: .; CDR3nt: TGTGCCAGCACCGGCAGGGGCTCTGGGGCCAACGTCCTGACTTTC; CDR3aa: CASTGRGSGANVLTF
j_gene: TRBJ1-4; v_gene: TRBV5-6; d_gene: TRBD1; abundance: few; CDR3nt: TGTGCCAGCAGGTCCGCCGGGACAGGGAATGAAAAACTGTTTTTT; CDR3aa: CASRSAGTGNEKLFF
j_gene: TRBJ2-6; v_gene: TRBV4-3; d_gene: .; abundance: few; CDR3nt: TGCGCCAGCAGCCAATCTACCAGTAGGATCTCTGGGGCCAACGTCCTGACTTTC; CDR3aa: CASSQSTSRISGANVLTF
j_gene: TRBJ2-6; v_gene: TRBV6-2/TRBV6-3; d_gene: .; abundance: .; CDR3nt: TGTGCCAGCAGCCCTGTCCCTAAAATCTCTGGGGCCAACGTCCTGACTTTC; CDR3aa: CASSPVPKISGANVLTF
j_gene: TRBJ1-4; v_gene: TRBV20-1; d_gene: TRBD1; abundance: .; CDR3nt: TGCAGTGCTAGGGGACAGGGTTGGGCTAATGAAAAACTGTTTTTT; CDR3aa: CSARGQGWANEKLFF
j_gene: TRBJ1-5; v_gene: TRBV12-3/TRBV12-4; d_gene: TRBD1; abundance: .; CDR3nt: TGTGCCAGCAGAAAGGGACAGGAAACGTATAGCAATCAGCCCCAGCATTTT; CDR3aa: CASRKGQETYSNQPQHF
j_gene: TRBJ2-3; v_gene: TRBV3-1; d_gene: .; abundance: few; CDR3nt: TGTGCCAGCAGCCAATGGGGGCAACTAGCGGATACGCAGTATTTT; CDR3aa: CASSQWGQLADTQYF
j_gene: TRBJ1-2; v_gene: TRBV9; d_gene: .; abundance: .; CDR3nt: TGTGCCAGCAGCGTAGACAGGGTAGCTAACTATGGCTACACCTTC; CDR3aa: CASSVDRVANYGYTF
j_gene: TRBJ2-1; v_gene: TRBV4-2; d_gene: .; abundance: few; CDR3nt: TGTGCCAGCAGCCCAAGTCAGAGTTTTCAGGGTAAGCAGTTCTTC; CDR3aa: CASSPSQSFQGKQFF
j_gene: TRBJ2-3; v_gene: TRBV27; d_gene: .; abundance: .; CDR3nt: TGTGCCAGCAGCTTCGCCCGACTGGGCACAGATACGCAGTATTTT; CDR3aa: CASSFARLGTDTQYF
j_gene: TRBJ2-7; v_gene: TRBV7-6; d_gene: .; abundance: .; CDR3nt: TGTGCCAGCAGCTTGGCTCCCCCGGACGGCTACGAGCAGTACTTC; CDR3aa: CASSLAPPDGYEQYF
j_gene: TRBJ2-7; v_gene: TRBV6-1; d_gene: TRBD1; abundance: .; CDR3nt: TGTGCCAGCTGTCGGGAGACAGGGGGCGTTTACGAGCAGTACTTC; CDR3aa: CASCRETGGVYEQYF
j_gene: TRBJ2-5; v_gene: TRBV6-2/TRBV6-3; d_gene: .; abundance: few; CDR3nt: TGTGCCAGCAGTTACTTGTACCAAGAGACCCAGTACTTC; CDR3aa: CASSYLYQETQYF
j_gene: TRBJ2-2; v_gene: TRBV30; d_gene: .; abundance: few; CDR3nt: TGTGCCTGGAGCGTGGGGGGGCGCACCGGGGAGCTGTTTTTT; CDR3aa: CAWSVGGRTGELFF
j_gene: TRBJ2-3; v_gene: TRBV14; d_gene: .; abundance: few; CDR3nt: TGTGCCAGCAGCCAAGGGGCTATTTTTACAGATACGCAGTATTTT; CDR3aa: CASSQGAIFTDTQYF
j_gene: TRBJ2-3; v_gene: TRBV7-3; d_gene: TRBD2; abundance: .; CDR3nt: TGTGCCAGCACAACTAGCGGCACAGATACGCAGTATTTT; CDR3aa: CASTTSGTDTQYF